These 24 T cell receptor beta chains share one sample of origin, sequenced in a study of shared clonotypes between healthy human individuals. Naive-designated CD8 cells lacked CD45RO, were positively enriched for CCR7, and omitted terminally differentiated effector memory CD45RA+ cells. Sequenced by immunoSEQ multiplex PCR; TCRdb stores in-frame clones only, minus some. This table holds about 2.1 million clones, roughly 91% found once. Sequencing used naive CD8+ T cells from PBMCs. These receptor sequences come from a man aged 18 to 35 in good health. Some clones in this sample may be carry-over from other donors' samples.

The V and J genes are TRBV2 and TRBJ2-7; D may be TRBD1 (6 bases). V was shortened by 9 bases and J by 2 bases, with 17 bases between the two germline ends. This CDR3 has 14 amino acids. CDR1 SNHLY and CDR2 FYNNEI come from the germline V gene. Written as DNA, the CDR3 is TGTGCCAGGAGCCCCGGCCAGGGGACCTACGAGCAGTACTTC. It specifies CARSPGQGTYEQYF.

CDR3 in DNA: TGTGCCAGCAGTTACGGGGCCAATAACTATGGCTACACCTTC. Translating it yields CASSYGANNYGYTF. This chain links TRBV6-5 with TRBJ1-2, with a possible D match to TRBD1 (5 bases). Trimming took off 2 bases at V and 1 base at J, with 8 bases between the two ends. Per germline, CDR1 MNHEY and CDR2 SVGAGI. The CDR3 contains 14 residues.

The rearrangement uses TRBV28 and TRBJ2-1; D uncertain. V was pared by 5 bases and J by 4 bases, with 18 bases between. This CDR3 spans 16 amino acids. CDR1 MDHEN and CDR2 SYDVKM come from the germline V gene. In nucleotides, the CDR3 is TGTGCCAGCAGTAGCTTTGGGGTTAACCTGTACAATGAGCAGTTCTTC. Its protein is CASSSFGVNLYNEQFF. Full variable domain (rest looked up from reference TRBV28 and TRBJ2-1): DVKVTQSSRYLVKRTGEKVFLECVQDMDHENMFWYRQDPGLGLRLIYFSYDVKMKEKGDIPEGYSVSREKKERFSLILESASTNQTSMYLCASSSFGVNLYNEQFFGPGTRLTVL.

This clone was recorded a few times. The rearrangement links TRBV4-2 to TRBJ1-1; 7 nucleotides align to TRBD1. Germline trimming cut 3 bases from V and 3 bases from J; bases unmatched to any gene: 10. Germline V gives CDR1 LGHNA, CDR2 YNFKEQ. The CDR3 length is 16 residues. This CDR3 is CASSHVPTGQDTEAFF. Written as DNA, the CDR3 is TGTGCCAGCAGCCATGTCCCGACAGGGCAGGACACTGAAGCTTTCTTT.

The genes are TRBV15 and TRBJ2-3; D ambiguous. The CDR3 sequence is 15 residues long. The germline V gene has CDR1 LNHNV and CDR2 YYDKDF (reference sequence). V lost 1 base, J lost 6 bases, and 14 bases lay in between. The CDR3: CATSRGPGVADTQYF. In DNA form, the CDR3 reads TGTGCCACCAGCAGAGGCCCCGGAGTGGCGGATACGCAGTATTTT.

The table lists this clone with a count of one. The chain recombines TRBV19 with TRBJ2-5, with a tentative D call TRBD1 (7 bases). This CDR3 is 15 amino acids long. V gave up 7 bases and J gave up 5 bases, with 20 bases separating them. The germline gives CDR1 LNHDA, CDR2 SQIVND (reference sequence). The CDR3 coding sequence is TGTGCCAGTACCAACTTCTGGGACAGCGGGGAGACCCAGTACTTC. This gives the protein CASTNFWDSGETQYF.

The CDR3 spells CASLGRGLIEAQYF. The CDR3 DNA is TGTGCCAGTCTGGGACGCGGGTTGATTGAGGCGCAGTATTTT. The chain employs TRBV19 and TRBJ2-3, with D possibly being TRBD1 or TRBD2 (5 bases each). V dropped 8 bases and J dropped 10 bases, with 22 bases sitting between them. Germline CDR1 LNHDA, CDR2 SQIVND (reference sequence). The CDR3 contains 14 residues.

The chain recombines TRBV29-1 with TRBJ2-1; D is perhaps TRBD1 (5 bases). The length of the CDR3 is 13 residues. Per the germline V gene, CDR1 is SQVTM and CDR2 is ANQGSEA. V lost 3 bases and J lost 7, with 13 bases in between. The CDR3 is CSVEWQGTNEQFF. CDR3 nucleotides: TGCAGCGTTGAGTGGCAGGGTACGAATGAGCAGTTCTTC.

The chain combines TRBV9 with TRBJ2-7; a weak D match, TRBD2 (5 bases). Looked up from germline, CDR1 is SGDLS and CDR2 is YYNGEE. CDR3 length: 14 residues. V was pared by 4 bases and J by 7 bases, with 18 bases between. For the CDR3, the DNA is TGTGCCAGCAGCAGAGGACGTGTGACTACGGAGCAGTACTTC. Protein: CASSRGRVTTEQYF. The variable domain in full, completed from reference TRBV9 and TRBJ2-7, reads DSGVTQTPKHLITATGQRVTLRCSPRSGDLSVYWYQQSLDQGLQFLIQYYNGEERAKGNILERFSAQQFPDLHSELNLSSLELGDSALYFCASSRGRVTTEQYFGPGTRLTVT.

The chain couples TRBV7-2 to TRBJ2-3; D is perhaps TRBD1 or TRBD2 (6 bases each). Germline loops: CDR1 SGHTA, CDR2 FQGNSA. V lost 2 bases to trimming and J lost 4 bases, with 22 bases between them. The CDR3 totals 18 residues. The CDR3 DNA reads as TGTGCCAGCAGCTTACCGGCGGAAGGGGGGAGTGTTCCAGATACGCAGTATTTT. Translating it yields CASSLPAEGGSVPDTQYF.

The chain carries TRBV30 and TRBJ2-7; no clear D. V was clipped by 4 bases and J by 2 bases, with 15 bases between them. The CDR3 loop spans 14 amino acids. CDR1 is GTSNPN and CDR2 is SVGIG in the germline V gene (reference sequence). CDR3 coding DNA: TGTGCCTGGATCGGAAAATATATCCCCTACGAGCAGTACTTC. Protein sequence: CAWIGKYIPYEQYF.

The chain has TRBV7-9 and TRBJ1-3, with D hard to call. The germline V gene encodes CDR1 SEHNR and CDR2 FQNEAQ (reference sequence). This CDR3 has 15 residues. Trimming cost V 1 base and J 0 bases, with 7 bases left between them. Here the CDR3 DNA reads TGTGCCAGCAGCTTAGTTGCAGCCTCTGGAAACACCATATATTTT. Translating it yields CASSLVAASGNTIYF.

DNA of the CDR3: TGTGCCAGCAGCCTCTCCCCGAGACCAGGGGCAAAGGATACGCAGTATTTT. Translating gives CASSLSPRPGAKDTQYF. This chain links TRBV9 with TRBJ2-3; D is perhaps TRBD1 (6 bases). Trimming shortened V by 4 bases and J by 6 bases, and 24 bases separated the two germline ends. CDR1 is SGDLS, CDR2 YYNGEE, per germline. The CDR3 is 17 residues long.

The chain carries TRBV5-6 and TRBJ2-7; 8 nucleotides align to TRBD1. The CDR3 has 15 amino acids. V lost 0 bases to trimming and J lost 1 base; unmatched junction nucleotides: 3. Per the germline V gene, CDR1 is SGHDT and CDR2 is YYEEEE. The CDR3 nucleotides are TGTGCCAGCAGCTTGGGACAGGGGTTTTCCTACGAGCAGTACTTC. It encodes CASSLGQGFSYEQYF.

The genes are TRBV11-2 and TRBJ2-1; possibly TRBD1 for D (6 bases). The V gene's germline CDR1 is SGHAT and CDR2 FQNNGV. The CDR3 sequence is 15 residues long. V was pared by 3 bases and J by 7 bases, with 16 bases between. The CDR3 here is CASSFEAGAGNEQFF. Here the CDR3 DNA reads TGTGCCAGCAGCTTTGAGGCAGGGGCCGGTAATGAGCAGTTCTTC.

This clone has more than one count but fewer than ten. Other DNA sequences in the same sample also yield this CDR3. The chain is built from TRBV7-9 and TRBJ2-1; D may correspond to TRBD1 or TRBD2 (5 bases each). The germline V gene encodes CDR1 SEHNR and CDR2 FQNEAQ (reference sequence). V gave up 4 bases and J gave up 1 base, with 8 bases separating them. This CDR3 contains 14 residues. The CDR3 protein is CASSWGSSYNEQFF. CDR3 nucleotide sequence: TGTGCCAGCAGCTGGGGGTCGTCCTACAATGAGCAGTTCTTC.

This rearrangement joins TRBV6-5 to TRBJ1-2, with 8 bases matching TRBD1. This CDR3 is built from 13 residues. V was clipped by 7 bases and J by 6 bases; unmatched bases: 7. Per germline, CDR1 MNHEY and CDR2 SVGAGI. CDR3 protein: CASTPGGGHGYTF. In DNA, the CDR3 is TGTGCCAGCACCCCAGGGGGCGGTCATGGCTACACCTTC.

The genes are TRBV28 and TRBJ2-1; the match to TRBD1 covers 7 bases. CDR3 length: 17 residues. Unmatched junction bases numbered 11, after V lost 6 bases and J lost 0 bases. Germline-derived CDR1 and CDR2 are MDHEN and SYDVKM. The DNA of the CDR3 is TGTGCCAGCAGGACCTTGGACAGGCCCCTCTCCTACAATGAGCAGTTCTTC. Protein: CASRTLDRPLSYNEQFF.

V gene TRBV27 combines with J gene TRBJ2-3, with 9 bases matching TRBD1. Trimming removed 0 bases from V and 1 base from J; junction bases left unmatched: 5. The CDR3 spans 17 residues. Looked up from germline, CDR1 is MNHEY and CDR2 is SMNVEV (reference sequence). CDR3 sequence reads: CASSLSKGDRGTDTQYF. Written as DNA, the CDR3 is TGTGCCAGCAGTTTATCCAAGGGGGACAGGGGCACAGATACGCAGTATTTT.

The chain recombines TRBV27 with TRBJ2-7; TRBD1 aligns across 7 bases. This CDR3 comprises 15 residues. The V gene end was trimmed by 6 bases and the J gene end by 3 bases; junction bases not matched to a gene: 11. Per the germline V gene, CDR1 is MNHEY and CDR2 is SMNVEV (reference sequence). The CDR3 nucleotides are TGTGCCAGCAGAGCCGGGACAGTCTCTATCTACGAGCAGTACTTC. This sequence encodes CASRAGTVSIYEQYF.

The chain recombines TRBV9 with TRBJ1-1; a possible D gene is TRBD1 (5 bases). The CDR3 loop spans 14 amino acids. Trimming cost V 3 bases and J 2 bases, with 11 bases left between them. Germline CDR1 is SGDLS and CDR2 is YYNGEE. The CDR3 DNA reads as TGTGCCAGCAGCGAGGGCAGGGAAAACACTGAAGCTTTCTTT. The encoded protein is CASSEGRENTEAFF.

The J gene is TRBJ1-2, the V gene TRBV27, with TRBD1 as a possible D gene (6 bases). V lost 1 base, J lost 8 bases, and 14 bases lay in between. The CDR3 length is 14 residues. Germline V gives CDR1 MNHEY, CDR2 SMNVEV (reference sequence). The chain's CDR3 is CASSLLGAAEGYTF. The CDR3, as DNA: TGTGCCAGCAGTTTATTGGGGGCGGCGGAAGGCTACACCTTC.

The gene calls are TRBV2 and TRBJ2-2; possibly TRBD1 or TRBD2 for D (5 bases each). V lost 6 bases and J 1 base, leaving 12 bases between the germline ends. Germline assignment: CDR1 SNHLY and CDR2 FYNNEI. This CDR3 is built from 15 residues. DNA for the CDR3: TGTGCCAGCAGAGGGTCAGGGAGGAACACCGGGGAGCTGTTTTTT. Its translation: CASRGSGRNTGELFF.

The V and J genes are TRBV6-5 and TRBJ2-1; weak D call: TRBD1 (6 bases). Germline CDR1 is MNHEY and CDR2 is SVGAGI. The germline V and J ends were trimmed by 2 bases and 4 bases, with 12 bases remaining between them. The CDR3 consists of 15 residues. CDR3 sequence reads: CASSYTRTVYNEQFF. For the CDR3, the DNA is TGTGCCAGCAGTTACACGAGGACAGTATACAATGAGCAGTTCTTC.